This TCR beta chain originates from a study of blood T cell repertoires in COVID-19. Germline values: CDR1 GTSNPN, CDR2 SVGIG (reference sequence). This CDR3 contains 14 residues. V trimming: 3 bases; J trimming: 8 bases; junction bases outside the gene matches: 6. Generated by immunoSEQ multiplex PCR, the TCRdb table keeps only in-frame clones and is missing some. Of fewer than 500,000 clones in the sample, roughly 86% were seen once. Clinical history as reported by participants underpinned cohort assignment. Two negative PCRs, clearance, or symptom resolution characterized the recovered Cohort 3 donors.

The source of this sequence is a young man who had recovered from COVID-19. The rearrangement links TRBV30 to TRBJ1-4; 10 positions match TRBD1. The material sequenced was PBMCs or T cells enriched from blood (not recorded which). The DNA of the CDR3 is TGTGCCTGGAGAGACAGGGGGCGATACGAAAAACTGTTTTTT. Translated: CAWRDRGRYEKLFF.